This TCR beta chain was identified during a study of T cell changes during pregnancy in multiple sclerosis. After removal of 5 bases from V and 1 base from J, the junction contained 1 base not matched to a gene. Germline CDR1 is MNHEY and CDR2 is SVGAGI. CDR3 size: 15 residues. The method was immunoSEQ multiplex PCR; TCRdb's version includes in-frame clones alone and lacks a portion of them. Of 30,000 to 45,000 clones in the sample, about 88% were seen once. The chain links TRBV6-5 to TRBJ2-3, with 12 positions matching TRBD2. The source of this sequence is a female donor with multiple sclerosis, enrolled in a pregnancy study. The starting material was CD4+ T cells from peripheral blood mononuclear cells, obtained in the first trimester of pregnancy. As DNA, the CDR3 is TGTGCCAGCAGTCGGACTAGCGGGGGCACAGATACGCAGTATTTT. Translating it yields CASSRTSGGTDTQYF.